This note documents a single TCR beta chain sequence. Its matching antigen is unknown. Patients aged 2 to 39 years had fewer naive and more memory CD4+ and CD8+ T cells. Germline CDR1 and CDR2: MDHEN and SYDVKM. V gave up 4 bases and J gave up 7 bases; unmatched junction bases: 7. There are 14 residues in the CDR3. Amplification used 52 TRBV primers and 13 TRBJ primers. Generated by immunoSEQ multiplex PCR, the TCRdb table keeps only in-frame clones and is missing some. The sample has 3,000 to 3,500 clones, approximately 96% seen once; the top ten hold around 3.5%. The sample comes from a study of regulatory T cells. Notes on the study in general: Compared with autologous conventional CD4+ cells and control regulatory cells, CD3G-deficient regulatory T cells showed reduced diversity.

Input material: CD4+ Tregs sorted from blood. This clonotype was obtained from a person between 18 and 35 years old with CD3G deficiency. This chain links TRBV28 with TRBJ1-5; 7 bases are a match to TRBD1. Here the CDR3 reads CASSSGGGWQPQHF. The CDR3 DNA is TGTGCCAGCAGTTCAGGGGGAGGTTGGCAGCCCCAGCATTTT. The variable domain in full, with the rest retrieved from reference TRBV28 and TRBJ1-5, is DVKVTQSSRYLVKRTGEKVFLECVQDMDHENMFWYRQDPGLGLRLIYFSYDVKMKEKGDIPEGYSVSREKKERFSLILESASTNQTSMYLCASSSGGGWQPQHFGDGTRLSIL.